These 30 T cell receptor beta chains were all obtained from the same sample, sequenced in a study of T cell clones after liver transplantation (dated by TCRdb to the late 2010s). The sample's time point label, decoded: pre-transplant. Libraries were prepared through the immunoSEQ multiplex PCR assay. TCRdb carries this immuneACCESS record with in-frame sequences only. Its versions omit some clonotypes, under half of them owing to an unresolved V gene in the studies checked, with the rest unexplained. Present in this sample are around 100,000 clones, more than 75% of which were seen just once. The ten largest clones represent over 0.75% of the sample. This material consisted of CD4+ T cells from blood, taken before liver transplant. The receptor source for this set is a human donor who received a liver transplant.

This chain uses TRBV29-1 with TRBJ1-2; 8 nucleotides line up with TRBD1. This CDR3 comprises 13 residues. Germline lookup yields CDR1 SQVTM and CDR2 ANQGSEA. V was clipped by 1 base and J by 7 bases; unmatched bases: 5. The CDR3 bases are TGCAGCGTTGAAGCAGGGGGCGGGTTTGGCTACACCTTC. This sequence encodes CSVEAGGGFGYTF.

This chain joins TRBV18 and TRBJ2-1; possibly TRBD2 for D (6 bases). Trimming shortened V by 6 bases and J by 4 bases, and 13 bases separated the two germline ends. Germline V lookup: CDR1 KGHSH, CDR2 LQKENI. The CDR3 length is 14 residues. The CDR3 reads CASSSGLMYNEQFF. The CDR3, as DNA: TGTGCCAGCTCGTCGGGACTGATGTACAATGAGCAGTTCTTC.

The V and J genes are TRBV7-4 and TRBJ2-4; D gene unclear. Looked up from germline, CDR1 is SGHVT and CDR2 is SQSDAQ. V was clipped by 5 bases and J by 1 base, with 18 bases between them. This CDR3 contains 17 residues. DNA for the CDR3: TGTGCCAGCAGCCCGCCGTGCATCACTGGGGCCAAAAACATTCAGTACTTC. Encoded protein: CASSPPCITGAKNIQYF.

The rearrangement links TRBV7-2 to TRBJ1-1; a possible D gene is TRBD1 (5 bases). Germline CDR1 reads SGHTA; CDR2 reads FQGNSA. Trimming shortened V by 4 bases and J by 10 bases, and 16 bases separated the two germline ends. The CDR3 spans 13 residues. CDR3 sequence reads: CASSSDSPRGAFF. In nucleotides, the CDR3 is TGTGCCAGCAGCTCCGACAGTCCTAGAGGAGCTTTCTTT.

The genes are TRBV12-5 and TRBJ2-1; D might be TRBD2 (6 bases). V lost 1 base, J lost 6 bases, and 19 bases lay in between. Germline values: CDR1 LGHNT, CDR2 FRNRAP. The CDR3 contains 17 residues. The CDR3 spells CASGLAATVWGGNEQFF. The CDR3 DNA reads TGTGCTAGTGGTTTGGCAGCCACGGTTTGGGGAGGCAATGAGCAGTTCTTC.

This rearrangement joins TRBV5-4 to TRBJ2-5; TRBD2 matches 12 bases. The germline V gene has CDR1 SGHNT and CDR2 YYREEE (reference sequence). Trimming cost V 1 base and J 5 bases; bases outside gene matches: 6. The CDR3 is made up of 16 amino acids. CDR3 bases: TGTGCCAGCAGCTTGCCCCTAGCGGGGGGGCTGGAGACCCAGTACTTC. This gives the protein CASSLPLAGGLETQYF.

The DNA for the CDR3 is TGTGCCAGCAGTCTGGGACAGGGGGCCGCGGATACGCAGTATTTT. Its translation is CASSLGQGAADTQYF. The chain is built from TRBV27 and TRBJ2-3; 12 bases fit TRBD1. J lost 6 bases, V lost 5 bases, and 6 bases had no gene match. The CDR3 totals 15 residues. Germline V CDR1 and CDR2: MNHEY, SMNVEV (reference sequence).

The rearrangement links TRBV10-3 to TRBJ1-1; D is possibly TRBD1 (5 bases). Looked up from germline, CDR1 is ENHRY and CDR2 is SYGVKD. There are 15 residues in the CDR3. The V and J ends lost 3 bases and 4 bases respectively, with 15 bases between them. Here the CDR3 reads CAISDSGLGRTEAFF. The CDR3 nucleotides are TGTGCCATCAGTGATTCAGGGCTGGGGCGCACTGAAGCTTTCTTT.

This rearrangement joins TRBV7-2 to TRBJ1-3; no clear D gene. In germline, CDR1 is SGHTA, CDR2 FQGNSA. The CDR3 totals 16 residues. The ends were cut back, 5 bases at V and 5 bases at J, with 19 bases in the middle. For the CDR3, the DNA is TGTGCCAGCAGCGATCAACCGGGTTTAATTAGAAACACCATATATTTT. Its protein product is CASSDQPGLIRNTIYF.

Worth noting for this clone: A junction boundary mismatches the germline segment, possibly from a read error. This sequence joins TRBV19 and TRBJ1-2; D possibly corresponds to TRBD1 (6 bases). Germline V gene sequence: CDR1 LNHDA, CDR2 SQIVND (reference sequence). CDR3 size: 16 residues. CDR3 coding DNA: TGTGCCAGTAGTATTTCGGCAGGGGCGGCTAACTATGGTTACACCTTC. Translation: CASSISAGAANYGYTF. The variable domain in full, with the rest retrieved from reference TRBV19 and TRBJ1-2, is DGGITQSPKYLFRKEGQNVTLSCEQNLNHDAMYWYRQDPGQGLRLIYYSQIVNDFQKGDIAEGYSVSREKKESFPLTVTSAQKNPTAFYLCASSISAGAANYGYTFGSGTRLTVV.

The chain uses TRBV6-1 and TRBJ1-2, with 7 bases that match TRBD1. CDR1 and CDR2 (germline): MNHNS, SASEGT. The CDR3 is made up of 13 amino acids. With 7 bases clipped from V and 4 bases from J, the junction kept 6 bases outside the gene matches. The chain's CDR3 is CASKSGQRYGYTF. CDR3 bases: TGTGCCAGCAAATCGGGACAGCGCTATGGCTACACCTTC.

The rearrangement uses TRBV6-5 and TRBJ2-7; D call uncertain. Trimming pared 2 bases from V and 7 bases from J, leaving 15 bases between. Looked up from germline, CDR1 is MNHEY and CDR2 is SVGAGI. CDR3 length: 14 residues. As DNA, the CDR3 is TGTGCCAGCAGTTACGGGCTGGCTAGTCAGGAGCAGTACTTC. Translating gives CASSYGLASQEQYF.

The chain joins TRBV25-1 to TRBJ2-1; either TRBD1 or TRBD2 may supply D (8 bases each). V was cut by 6 bases and J by 8 bases, with 20 bases left in between. The length of the CDR3 is 15 residues. Germline CDR1 and CDR2: MGHDK and SYGVNS. The CDR3 sequence is CASRDRGLDRDEQFF. In nucleotides, the CDR3 is TGTGCCAGCAGAGACAGGGGACTAGACCGGGATGAGCAGTTCTTC.

The chain employs TRBV5-6 and TRBJ2-2; possible D gene TRBD2, 5 bases. The CDR3 totals 13 residues. Germline CDR1 SGHDT, CDR2 YYEEEE. V lost 0 bases to trimming and J lost 5 bases, with 5 bases between them. The CDR3 protein is CASSLGETGELFF. The DNA of the CDR3 is TGTGCCAGCAGCTTGGGGGAGACCGGGGAGCTGTTTTTT.

This clone was detected only once. The gene calls are TRBV5-1 and TRBJ1-4; D possibly corresponds to TRBD1 (5 bases). The CDR3 covers 14 residues. Trimming stripped 0 bases from V and 10 bases from J, with 13 bases between. The germline V gene encodes CDR1 SGHRS and CDR2 YFSETQ. CDR3 residues: CASSLAPGSSKLFF. The CDR3, as DNA: TGCGCCAGCAGCTTGGCCCCAGGGTCGTCAAAACTGTTTTTT.

This rearrangement joins TRBV14 to TRBJ2-2; TRBD1 agrees at 11 bases. This CDR3 region has 15 residues. Germline CDR1 and CDR2: SGHDN and FVKESK. Trimming cost V 3 bases and J 3 bases; bases outside gene matches: 0. Written as DNA, the CDR3 is TGTGCCAGCAGCCAGGACAGGGGGCACACCGGGGAGCTGTTTTTT. Its protein product is CASSQDRGHTGELFF.

The chain links TRBV19 to TRBJ2-3; 7 positions match TRBD2. V was pared by 5 bases and J by 3 bases, with 11 bases of the junction left unmatched. The CDR3 sequence is 16 residues long. Germline V gene lookup returns CDR1 LNHDA and CDR2 SQIVND (reference sequence). The CDR3: CASSFGRVGGTDTQYF. The CDR3 coding sequence is TGTGCCAGTAGTTTCGGTAGGGTCGGGGGGACAGATACGCAGTATTTT.

This chain joins TRBV6-6 and TRBJ2-2, with D tentatively TRBD1 (6 bases). The CDR3 has 14 residues. Germline-derived CDR1 and CDR2 are MNHNY and SVGAGI (reference sequence). The V end lost 6 bases, the J end lost 0 bases, and 8 bases lay between the germline ends. CDR3 sequence: CASSTGSNTGELFF. CDR3 DNA sequence: TGTGCCAGCAGCACAGGGTCGAACACCGGGGAGCTGTTTTTT.

The V gene is TRBV5-1, the J gene TRBJ2-3; perhaps TRBD2 as D (7 bases). Deletions cut 1 base from V and 2 bases from J, with 11 bases between. CDR1 and CDR2 (germline): SGHRS, YFSETQ. The length of the CDR3 is 15 residues. CDR3 protein: CASSLSGTYTDTQYF. CDR3 sequence (DNA): TGCGCCAGCAGCTTGAGCGGGACATACACAGATACGCAGTATTTT.

The chain employs TRBV6-5 and TRBJ1-2; the D gene is possibly TRBD1 (6 bases). The V end lost 6 bases, the J end lost 2 bases, and 10 bases lay between the germline ends. CDR1 and CDR2 (germline): MNHEY, SVGAGI. This CDR3 contains 13 residues. CDR3 residues: CASRSGGNYGYTF. Here the CDR3 DNA reads TGTGCCAGCAGATCCGGGGGCAACTATGGCTACACCTTC.

The chain employs TRBV27 and TRBJ1-1; 9 nucleotides agree with TRBD1. CDR1 and CDR2 (germline): MNHEY, SMNVEV (reference sequence). The CDR3 sequence is 17 residues long. V was clipped by 5 bases and J by 0 bases; unmatched bases: 10. The CDR3 coding sequence is TGTGCCAGCAGTCCCTCCGGGACAGGGTTTTTGAACACTGAAGCTTTCTTT. This encodes CASSPSGTGFLNTEAFF.

The rearrangement joins TRBV6-5 to TRBJ1-5; the D is unclear. The CDR3 is made up of 14 amino acids. Looked up from germline, CDR1 is MNHEY and CDR2 is SVGAGI. V lost 2 bases, J lost 4 bases, and 9 bases lay in between. CDR3 region: CASSYMTGNQPQHF. The CDR3 DNA follows: TGTGCCAGCAGTTACATGACGGGGAATCAGCCCCAGCATTTT.

This rearrangement joins TRBV6-5 to TRBJ2-5, with 7 bases fitting TRBD2. This CDR3 has 13 residues. Germline V gene data show CDR1 as MNHEY and CDR2 as SVGAGI. The V and J ends lost 5 bases and 3 bases, in that order; junction bases with no gene match: 3. CDR3 nucleotides: TGTGCCAGCAGTGGGACTATGAAAGAGACCCAGTACTTC. Protein sequence: CASSGTMKETQYF.

V usage is TRBV6-6 and J usage is TRBJ1-1; D is uncertain. The CDR3 extends over 14 amino acids. Trimming removed 7 bases at V and 6 bases at J, with 18 bases between. Per the germline V gene, CDR1 is MNHNY and CDR2 is SVGAGI (reference sequence). In DNA, the CDR3 is TGTGCCAGCACCGACTCCGTCTACGCGCCTGAAGCTTTCTTT. It translates to CASTDSVYAPEAFF.

The genes are TRBV6-5 and TRBJ1-1, with D unresolved. The V gene lost 6 bases and the J gene lost 1 base, with 9 bases spanning the gap. Germline V gene lookup returns CDR1 MNHEY and CDR2 SVGAGI. This CDR3 comprises 13 residues. In DNA form, the CDR3 reads TGTGCCAGCAGATATTCCACGAACACTGAAGCTTTCTTT. The encoded protein is CASRYSTNTEAFF.

The V and J genes are TRBV9 and TRBJ2-4, with 16 bases that match TRBD2. V shed 5 bases and J 6 bases; nucleotides not matched to a gene: 5. Germline V gene lookup returns CDR1 SGDLS and CDR2 YYNGEE. This CDR3 is built from 16 residues. CDR3 protein: CASSAGLAGGLNIQYF. CDR3 DNA sequence: TGTGCCAGCAGTGCGGGACTAGCGGGAGGGTTAAACATTCAGTACTTC.

The chain uses TRBV7-9 and TRBJ2-5; a weak D match, TRBD2 (6 bases). The V gene lost 5 bases and the J gene lost 4 bases, with 11 bases spanning the gap. The germline CDR1 and CDR2 sequences are SEHNR and FQNEAQ (reference sequence). CDR3 length: 13 amino acids. CDR3 protein: CASSLLGGETQYF. The CDR3 DNA sequence: TGTGCCAGCAGCCTCCTGGGGGGAGAGACCCAGTACTTC.

This clone was found once. The chain employs TRBV28 and TRBJ2-7, with D perhaps matching TRBD2 (6 bases). This CDR3 is 13 amino acids long. Per the germline V gene, CDR1 is MDHEN and CDR2 is SYDVKM. The V end was cut by 10 bases, the J end by 6 bases, with 19 bases between. CDR3 loop: CATRSEGRGEQYF. CDR3 coding DNA: TGTGCCACCCGATCAGAGGGGCGGGGCGAGCAGTACTTC.

The chain couples TRBV14 to TRBJ1-1; D perhaps matches TRBD1 (5 bases). Germline V gives CDR1 SGHDN, CDR2 FVKESK. Between the trimmed V and J ends, which lost 1 base and 11 bases, there was a span of 11 bases. The CDR3 is made up of 12 amino acids. CDR3 protein: CASSQGGAGAFF. CDR3 coding DNA: TGTGCCAGCAGCCAAGGAGGGGCTGGGGCTTTCTTT.

The chain uses TRBV5-1 and TRBJ2-1; TRBD1 agrees at 9 bases. The CDR3 totals 16 residues. Germline CDR1 and CDR2: SGHRS and YFSETQ. V gave up 6 bases and J gave up 3 bases; unmatched junction bases: 10. The DNA of the CDR3 is TGCGCCAGCAAGGAGGGGGGACAGGGTTACTACAATGAGCAGTTCTTC. Its protein is CASKEGGQGYYNEQFF.